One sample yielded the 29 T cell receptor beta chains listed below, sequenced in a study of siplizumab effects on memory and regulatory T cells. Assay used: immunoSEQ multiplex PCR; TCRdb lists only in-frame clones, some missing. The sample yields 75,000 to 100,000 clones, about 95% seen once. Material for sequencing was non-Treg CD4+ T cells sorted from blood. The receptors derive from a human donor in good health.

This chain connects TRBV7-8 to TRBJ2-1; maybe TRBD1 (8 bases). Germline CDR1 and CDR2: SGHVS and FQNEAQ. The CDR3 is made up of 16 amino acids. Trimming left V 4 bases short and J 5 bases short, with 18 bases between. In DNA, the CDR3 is TGTGCCAGCAGCTCGGGGGGACAGGTCCTCCACAATGAGCAGTTCTTC. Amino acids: CASSSGGQVLHNEQFF. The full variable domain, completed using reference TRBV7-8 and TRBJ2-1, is GAGVSQSPRYKVAKRGQDVALRCDPISGHVSLFWYQQALGQGPEFLTYFQNEAQLDKSGLPSDRFFAERPEGSVSTLKIQRTQQEDSAVYLCASSSGGQVLHNEQFFGPGTRLTVL.

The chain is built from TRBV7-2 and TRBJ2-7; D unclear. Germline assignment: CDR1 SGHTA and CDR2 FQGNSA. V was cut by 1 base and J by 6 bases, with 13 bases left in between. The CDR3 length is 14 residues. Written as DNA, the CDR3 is TGTGCCAGCAGCTTAGAATACGATGCATCCGAGCAGTACTTC. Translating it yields CASSLEYDASEQYF.

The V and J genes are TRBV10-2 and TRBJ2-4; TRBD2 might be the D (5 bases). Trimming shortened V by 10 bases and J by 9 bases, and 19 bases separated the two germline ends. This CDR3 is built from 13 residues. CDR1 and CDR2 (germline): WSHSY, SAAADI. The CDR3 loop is CATEGKRWSIQYF. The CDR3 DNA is TGCGCCACCGAGGGTAAGCGATGGAGCATTCAGTACTTC.

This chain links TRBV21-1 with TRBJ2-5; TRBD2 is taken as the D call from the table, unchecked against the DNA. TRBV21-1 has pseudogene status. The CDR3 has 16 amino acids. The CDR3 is CASSKPGGRAWETQYF. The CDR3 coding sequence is TGTGCCAGCAGCAAACCTGGGGGGAGAGCCTGGGAGACCCAGTACTTC.

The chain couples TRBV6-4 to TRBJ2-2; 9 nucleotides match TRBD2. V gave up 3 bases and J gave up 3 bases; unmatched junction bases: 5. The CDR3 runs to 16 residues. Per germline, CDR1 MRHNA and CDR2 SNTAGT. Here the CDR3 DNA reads TGTGCCAGCAGTGAAGTGAGCGGGAGGTACACCGGGGAGCTGTTTTTT. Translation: CASSEVSGRYTGELFF.

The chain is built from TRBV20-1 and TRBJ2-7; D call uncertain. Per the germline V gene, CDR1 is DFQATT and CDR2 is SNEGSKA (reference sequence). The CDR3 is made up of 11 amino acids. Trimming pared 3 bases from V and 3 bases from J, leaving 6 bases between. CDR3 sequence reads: CSASLSYEQYF. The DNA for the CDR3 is TGCAGTGCTAGTCTAAGCTACGAGCAGTACTTC.

The DNA of the CDR3 is TGTGCCACCAGCAGAGGCCGGGACAGGGGATGGGGTGGCTACACCTTC. This encodes CATSRGRDRGWGGYTF. This chain links TRBV15 with TRBJ1-2; TRBD1 matches at 10 bases. Trimming at V came to 1 base and at J to 7 bases, leaving 9 bases not matched to a gene. The germline V gene encodes CDR1 LNHNV and CDR2 YYDKDF (reference sequence). This CDR3 has 16 amino acids.

The CDR3 loop is CASRRSRPDTQYF. In DNA, the CDR3 is TGTGCAAGTCGCCGCAGTCGCCCGGATACGCAGTATTTT. This chain joins TRBV12-2 and TRBJ2-3; TRBD1 was called by the table and not checked on the DNA. TRBV12-2 is recorded as a pseudogene. The length of the CDR3 is 13 residues.

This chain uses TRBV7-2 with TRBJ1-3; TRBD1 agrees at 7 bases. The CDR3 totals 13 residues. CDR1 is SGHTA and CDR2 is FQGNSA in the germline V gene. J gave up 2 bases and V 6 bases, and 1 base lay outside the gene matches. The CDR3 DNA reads TGTGCCAGCAGGACAGGGACTGGAAACACCATATATTTT. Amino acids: CASRTGTGNTIYF. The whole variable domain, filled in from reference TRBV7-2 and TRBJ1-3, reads GAGVSQSPSNKVTEKGKDVELRCDPISGHTALYWYRQSLGQGLEFLIYFQGNSAPDKSGLPSDRFSAERTGGSVSTLTIQRTQQEDSAVYLCASRTGTGNTIYFGEGSWLTVV.

CDR3 in amino acids: CASAKTGLQETQYF. As DNA, the CDR3 is TGTGCCAGCGCGAAGACAGGCCTACAAGAGACCCAGTACTTC. The chain is built from TRBV2 and TRBJ2-5, with D maybe TRBD1 (6 bases). The CDR3 is made up of 14 amino acids. Germline-derived CDR1 and CDR2 are SNHLY and FYNNEI. V lost 8 bases and J 2 bases, leaving 15 bases between the germline ends.

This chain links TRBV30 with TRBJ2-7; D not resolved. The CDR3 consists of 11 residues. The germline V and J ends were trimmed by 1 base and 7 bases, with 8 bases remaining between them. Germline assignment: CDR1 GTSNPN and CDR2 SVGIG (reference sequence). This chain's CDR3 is CAWSGLLEQYF. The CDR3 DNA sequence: TGTGCCTGGAGTGGTCTACTAGAGCAGTACTTC.

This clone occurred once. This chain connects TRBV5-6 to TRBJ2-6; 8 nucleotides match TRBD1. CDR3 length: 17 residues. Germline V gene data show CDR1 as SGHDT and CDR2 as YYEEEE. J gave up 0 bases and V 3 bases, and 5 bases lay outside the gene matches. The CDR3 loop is CASSSGTGVSGANVLTF. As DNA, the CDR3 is TGTGCCAGCAGCTCCGGGACAGGAGTCTCTGGGGCCAACGTCCTGACTTTC.

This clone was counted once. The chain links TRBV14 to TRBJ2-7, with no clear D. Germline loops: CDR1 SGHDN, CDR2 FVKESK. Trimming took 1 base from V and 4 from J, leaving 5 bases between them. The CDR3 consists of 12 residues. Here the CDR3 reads CASSQVGYEQYF. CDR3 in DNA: TGTGCCAGCAGCCAAGTGGGGTACGAGCAGTACTTC.

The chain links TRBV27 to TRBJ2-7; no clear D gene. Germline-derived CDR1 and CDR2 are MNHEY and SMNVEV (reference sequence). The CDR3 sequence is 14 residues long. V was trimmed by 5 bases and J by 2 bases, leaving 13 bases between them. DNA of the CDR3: TGTGCCAGCAGTACTCGGTCTATCCCCTACGAGCAGTACTTC. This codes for CASSTRSIPYEQYF.

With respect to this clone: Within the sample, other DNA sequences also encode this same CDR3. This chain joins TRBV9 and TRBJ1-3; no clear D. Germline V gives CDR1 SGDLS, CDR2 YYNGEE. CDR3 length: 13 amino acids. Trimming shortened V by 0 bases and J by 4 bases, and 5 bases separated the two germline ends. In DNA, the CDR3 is TGTGCCAGCAGCGTAGTCGGGGGAAACACCATATATTTT. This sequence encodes CASSVVGGNTIYF.

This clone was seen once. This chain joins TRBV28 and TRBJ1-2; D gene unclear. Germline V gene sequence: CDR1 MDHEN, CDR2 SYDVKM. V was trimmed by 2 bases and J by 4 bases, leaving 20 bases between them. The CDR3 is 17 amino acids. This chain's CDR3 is CASSLVGIGRSTYGYTF. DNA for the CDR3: TGTGCCAGCAGTTTAGTCGGCATCGGTCGGTCCACCTATGGCTACACCTTC.

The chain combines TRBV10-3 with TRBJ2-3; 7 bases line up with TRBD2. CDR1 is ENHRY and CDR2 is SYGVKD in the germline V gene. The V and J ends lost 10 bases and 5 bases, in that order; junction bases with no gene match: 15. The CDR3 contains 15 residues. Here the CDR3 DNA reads TGTGCCAGCAAGCGGGGATTGGGGGACCGAGATACGCAGTATTTT. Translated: CASKRGLGDRDTQYF.

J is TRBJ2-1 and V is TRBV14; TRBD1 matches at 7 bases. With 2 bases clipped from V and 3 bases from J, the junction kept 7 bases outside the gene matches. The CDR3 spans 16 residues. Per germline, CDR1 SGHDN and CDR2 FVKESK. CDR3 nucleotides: TGTGCCAGCAGCCAACAGGGGGTTGGGGTCTACAATGAGCAGTTCTTC. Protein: CASSQQGVGVYNEQFF.

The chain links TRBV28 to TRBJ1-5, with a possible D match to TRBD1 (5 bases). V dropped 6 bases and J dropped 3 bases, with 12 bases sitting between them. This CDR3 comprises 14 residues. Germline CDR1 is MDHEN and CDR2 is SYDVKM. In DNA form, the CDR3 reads TGTGCCAGCAGGAGAGACAGCCTCAATCAGCCCCAGCATTTT. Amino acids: CASRRDSLNQPQHF.

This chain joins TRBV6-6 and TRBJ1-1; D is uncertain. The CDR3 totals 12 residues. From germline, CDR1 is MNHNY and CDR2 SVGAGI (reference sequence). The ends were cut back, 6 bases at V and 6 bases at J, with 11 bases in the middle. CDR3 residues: CASSYRGAEAFF. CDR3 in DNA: TGTGCCAGCAGCTATAGAGGAGCTGAAGCTTTCTTT.

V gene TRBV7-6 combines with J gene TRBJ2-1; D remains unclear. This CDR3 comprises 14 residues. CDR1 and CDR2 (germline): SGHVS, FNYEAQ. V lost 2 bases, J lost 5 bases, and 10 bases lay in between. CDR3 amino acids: CASSLSGYHNEQFF. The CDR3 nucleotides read TGTGCCAGCAGCTTATCCGGGTATCACAATGAGCAGTTCTTC.

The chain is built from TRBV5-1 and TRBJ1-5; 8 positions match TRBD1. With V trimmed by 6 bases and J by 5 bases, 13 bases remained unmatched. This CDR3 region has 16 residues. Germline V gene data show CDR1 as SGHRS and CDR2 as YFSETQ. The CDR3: CASNIFPGQDYQPQHF. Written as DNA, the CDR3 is TGCGCCAGCAACATTTTCCCGGGACAGGATTATCAGCCCCAGCATTTT.

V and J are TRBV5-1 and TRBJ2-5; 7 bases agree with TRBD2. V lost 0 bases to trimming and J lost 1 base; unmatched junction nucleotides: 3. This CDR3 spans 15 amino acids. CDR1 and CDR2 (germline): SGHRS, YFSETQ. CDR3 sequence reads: CASSLGSSGQETQYF. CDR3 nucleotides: TGCGCCAGCAGCTTGGGGTCTAGCGGCCAAGAGACCCAGTACTTC.

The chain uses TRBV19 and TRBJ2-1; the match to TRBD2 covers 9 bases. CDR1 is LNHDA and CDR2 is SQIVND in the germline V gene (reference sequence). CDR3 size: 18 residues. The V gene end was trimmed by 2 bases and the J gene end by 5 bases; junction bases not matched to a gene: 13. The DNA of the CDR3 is TGTGCCAGTAGTATACCGATCTCCGGCGGGAGGGATAACAATGAGCAGTTCTTC. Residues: CASSIPISGGRDNNEQFF.

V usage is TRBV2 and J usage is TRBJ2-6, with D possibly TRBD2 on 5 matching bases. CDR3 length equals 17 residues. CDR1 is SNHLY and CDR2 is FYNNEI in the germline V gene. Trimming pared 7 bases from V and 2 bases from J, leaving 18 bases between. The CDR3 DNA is TGTGCCAGCACCACAGACCGGGATTGGGCTGGGGCCAACGTCCTGACTTTC. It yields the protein CASTTDRDWAGANVLTF.

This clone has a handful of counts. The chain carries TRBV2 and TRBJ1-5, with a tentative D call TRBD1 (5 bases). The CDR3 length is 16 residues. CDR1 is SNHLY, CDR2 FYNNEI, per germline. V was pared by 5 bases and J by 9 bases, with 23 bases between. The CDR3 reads CASSRLETRGSWPQHF. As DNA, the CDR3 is TGTGCCAGCAGTCGGCTTGAGACAAGGGGAAGCTGGCCCCAGCATTTT.

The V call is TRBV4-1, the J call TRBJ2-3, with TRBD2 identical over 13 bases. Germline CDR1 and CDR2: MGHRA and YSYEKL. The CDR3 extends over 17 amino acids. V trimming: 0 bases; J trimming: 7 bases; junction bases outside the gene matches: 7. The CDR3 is CASSQDGRTSGSHTQYF. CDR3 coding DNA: TGCGCCAGCAGCCAAGATGGTCGGACTAGCGGGAGCCATACGCAGTATTTT.

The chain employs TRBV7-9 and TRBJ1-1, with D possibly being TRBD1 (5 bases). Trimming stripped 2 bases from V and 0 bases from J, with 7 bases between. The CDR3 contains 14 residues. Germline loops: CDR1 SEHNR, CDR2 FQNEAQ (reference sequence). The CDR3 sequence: CASSLQGMNTEAFF. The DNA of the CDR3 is TGTGCCAGCAGCTTACAGGGAATGAACACTGAAGCTTTCTTT.

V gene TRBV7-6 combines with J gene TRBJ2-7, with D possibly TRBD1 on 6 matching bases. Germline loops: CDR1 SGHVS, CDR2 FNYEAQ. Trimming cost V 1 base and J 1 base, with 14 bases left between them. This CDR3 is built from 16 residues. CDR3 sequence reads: CASSLELGQRSYEQYF. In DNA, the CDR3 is TGTGCCAGCAGCTTAGAGCTCGGACAGCGGTCCTACGAGCAGTACTTC.